Included here is one T cell receptor beta chain sequence, with context. The trim removed 4 bases at V and 0 bases at J, leaving 8 bases unmatched. The germline CDR1 and CDR2 sequences are SGHRS and YFSETQ. This CDR3 is built from 19 residues. These data belong to a study of blood T cell repertoires in COVID-19. Profiling relied on immunoSEQ multiplex PCR, and the TCRdb table lists in-frame clones only, not all of them. This sample has about 240,000 clones, with 80% to 85% found just once. The sample consisted of peripheral blood. This receptor was obtained from an older woman with active or convalescent COVID-19. The chain combines TRBV5-1 with TRBJ2-6, with 12 bases fitting TRBD2. CDR3 coding DNA: TGCGCCAGCAGCGGCACTAGCGGGGGGTCGTTCTCTGGGGCCAACGTCCTGACTTTC. Translated: CASSGTSGGSFSGANVLTF.